These 30 T cell receptor beta chains originate from one sample sequenced in a study of synovial regulatory T cells in juvenile arthritis. TCRdb's table, derived via immunoSEQ multiplex PCR, lists solely in-frame clones and lacks some. This sample's table reports 10,000 or so clones. Specimen: Treg cells from blood. Sample subset: remaining (HLA-DR-negative) circulating blood Treg cells. Receptor source: a donor aged 2-30 years with juvenile idiopathic arthritis.

This rearrangement joins TRBV4-1 to TRBJ2-1; checking the TCRdb D call of TRBD2 is not possible without DNA. CDR3 size: 15 residues. DNA was not recorded. Germline V gene lookup returns CDR1 MGHRA and CDR2 YSYEKL. Here the CDR3 reads CASSQDLAAGWEQFF.

Measured by frequency, this clone is medium-sized. The chain has TRBV5-8 and TRBJ1-4. The CDR3 has 13 residues. There is no recorded DNA. In germline, CDR1 is SGHTS, CDR2 YDEGEE. The CDR3: CATPSGLGEKLFF.

This clone is classed as medium-sized (0.01 to 0.1%) by frequency. This chain links TRBV15 with TRBJ1-3. The CDR3 covers 14 residues. No coding sequence is recorded. CDR1 is LNHNV and CDR2 is YYDKDF in the germline V gene (reference sequence). The CDR3 spells CATSRDGGGNTIYF.

This clone is labeled medium-sized (0.01 to 0.1%) based on frequency. The chain uses TRBV10-3 and TRBJ1-4; with no DNA, the TCRdb D assignment of TRBD1 cannot be verified. CDR1 and CDR2 from the germline V gene are ENHRY and SYGVKD. This CDR3 comprises 15 residues. The record lacks a DNA sequence. The chain's CDR3 is CAISESGRANEKLFF.

This rearrangement joins TRBV7-9 to TRBJ1-2; TCRdb proposes TRBD1, but this gene call is untestable without DNA. There are 13 residues in the CDR3. The DNA sequence is not available. Germline V gene sequence: CDR1 SEHNR, CDR2 FQNEAQ (reference sequence). This chain's CDR3 is CASSSGQLYGYTF. Looking up the rest from reference TRBV7-9 and TRBJ1-2 gives the full variable domain: DTGVSQNPRHKITKRGQNVTFRCDPISEHNRLYWYRQTLGQGPEFLTYFQNEAQLEKSRLLSDRFSAERPKGSFSTLEIQRTEQGDSAMYLCASSSGQLYGYTFGSGTRLTVV.

This chain connects TRBV6-4 to TRBJ1-2. Germline loops: CDR1 MRHNA, CDR2 SNTAGT. This CDR3 region has 13 residues. The coding DNA is unavailable. CDR3 region: CASSRGPNYGYTF.

V usage is TRBV6-1 and J usage is TRBJ2-2; absent DNA, TCRdb's TRBD1 call cannot be checked. This CDR3 is 17 amino acids long. Only the protein is available. Looked up from germline, CDR1 is MNHNS and CDR2 is SASEGT. Here the CDR3 reads CASSERGRGSLTGELFF.

The chain employs TRBV12-5 and TRBJ1-5. The CDR3 spans 16 residues. Only the protein is on record. Germline V gene data show CDR1 as LGHNT and CDR2 as FRNRAP. CDR3 residues: CASGSFNSLGNQPQHF.

The chain joins TRBV25-1 to TRBJ2-1; the D gene TCRdb calls, TRBD2, cannot be checked with no DNA. The CDR3 covers 14 residues. No DNA sequence was recorded. Germline V CDR1 and CDR2: MGHDK, SYGVNS. The CDR3 sequence: CASSEFSGGGEQFF.

The chain recombines TRBV4-3 with TRBJ2-6. Germline V gene sequence: CDR1 LGHNA, CDR2 YSLEER. The CDR3 has 18 residues. No DNA is given. This CDR3 is CASSQAPVPSSGANVLTF.

CDR3 in amino acids: CASSIAGSNQPQHF. This chain joins TRBV19 and TRBJ1-5; TCRdb outputs TRBD1, but without DNA this stays unchecked. The V gene's germline CDR1 is LNHDA and CDR2 SQIVND (reference sequence). The CDR3 is made up of 14 amino acids. The coding DNA is unavailable.

The rearrangement joins TRBV5-1 to TRBJ1-4; the TRBD1 assignment by TCRdb is unverifiable without DNA. This CDR3 spans 17 amino acids. DNA was not recorded. Germline lookup yields CDR1 SGHRS and CDR2 YFSETQ. CDR3 loop: CASRSTGGLSTNEKLFF.

The chain joins TRBV16 to TRBJ2-3; TCRdb's D gene call, TRBD2, goes unchecked for lack of DNA. Germline loops: CDR1 KGHSY, CDR2 FQNENV. There are 12 residues in the CDR3. No DNA has been recorded. The CDR3 protein is CASNLGVDTQYF.

The gene calls are TRBV6-6 and TRBJ2-3; TCRdb names TRBD2, which stays unverified in the absence of DNA. The germline V gene encodes CDR1 MNHNY and CDR2 SVGAGI (reference sequence). CDR3 size: 16 residues. No DNA accompanies this entry. CDR3 loop: CASSYSGGASTDTQYF.

This clone is classed as medium-sized by frequency. The chain joins TRBV6-1 to TRBJ1-4; TCRdb's D call, TRBD1, is unchecked because there is no DNA. Germline values: CDR1 MNHNS, CDR2 SASEGT. This CDR3 contains 14 residues. No DNA is listed. CDR3 protein: CASSEATVNEKLFF.

This clone is identified as medium-sized from frequency. The gene calls are TRBV19 and TRBJ1-6. CDR3 length: 14 amino acids. The coding DNA is unavailable. Germline V gene data show CDR1 as LNHDA and CDR2 as SQIVND (reference sequence). The CDR3 loop is CASSMPMENSPLHF.

This chain links TRBV19 with TRBJ2-5. Germline V gene data show CDR1 as LNHDA and CDR2 as SQIVND (reference sequence). The length of the CDR3 is 13 residues. The entry carries no DNA sequence. CDR3 region: CASSILGGETQYF.

The chain employs TRBV7-9 and TRBJ2-1; the D gene TCRdb calls, TRBD2, cannot be checked with no DNA. The CDR3 is made up of 16 amino acids. DNA is not recorded here. The germline CDR1 and CDR2 sequences are SEHNR and FQNEAQ (reference sequence). This chain's CDR3 is CASSLRRTSGNNEQFF. Full variable domain (missing parts from reference TRBV7-9 and TRBJ2-1): DTGVSQNPRHKITKRGQNVTFRCDPISEHNRLYWYRQTLGQGPEFLTYFQNEAQLEKSRLLSDRFSAERPKGSFSTLEIQRTEQGDSAMYLCASSLRRTSGNNEQFFGPGTRLTVL.

This chain connects TRBV5-4 to TRBJ2-3. This CDR3 is 14 amino acids long. No DNA is listed. Germline CDR1 SGHNT, CDR2 YYREEE (reference sequence). This chain's CDR3 is CASSLRTYRDTQYF.

V gene TRBV11-1 combines with J gene TRBJ1-5. Germline V gene data show CDR1 as SGHAT and CDR2 as FQDESV (reference sequence). The CDR3 spans 16 residues. Only the protein is on record. CDR3 region: CASSLTGARCNQPQHF.

V and J are TRBV11-2 and TRBJ1-3; TCRdb calls TRBD1, which cannot be checked without DNA. Germline lookup yields CDR1 SGHAT and CDR2 FQNNGV. This CDR3 region has 14 residues. Only the protein is available. CDR3 protein: CASSLTTGLDTIYF. Together with reference TRBV11-2 and TRBJ1-3, the CDR3 gives the full variable domain: EAGVAQSPRYKIIEKRQSVAFWCNPISGHATLYWYQQILGQGPKLLIQFQNNGVVDDSQLPKDRFSAERLKGVDSTLKIQPAKLEDSAVYLCASSLTTGLDTIYFGEGSWLTVV.

The genes are TRBV29-1 and TRBJ2-3; TCRdb calls TRBD2, which cannot be checked without DNA. This CDR3 has 14 amino acids. The protein alone is recorded here. CDR1 and CDR2 (germline): SQVTM, ANQGSEA. CDR3 sequence reads: CSVEVGGYTDTQYF.

Its frequency marks this clone as medium-sized. This chain connects TRBV19 to TRBJ2-2. This CDR3 is 19 amino acids long. No nucleotide data were recorded. CDR1 and CDR2 (germline): LNHDA, SQIVND (reference sequence). This CDR3 is CASTRTRGDTRVYTGELFF.

The chain employs TRBV5-1 and TRBJ2-6; the TCRdb call, TRBD2, lacks DNA for checking. Germline assignment: CDR1 SGHRS and CDR2 YFSETQ. The CDR3 consists of 19 residues. Only the protein is available. CDR3 amino acids: CASSFSPGEIPSGANVLTF.

The rearrangement uses TRBV10-3 and TRBJ2-1; TCRdb selects TRBD2, and the lack of DNA leaves this call unchecked. This CDR3 is built from 15 residues. No DNA has been recorded. The germline V gene has CDR1 ENHRY and CDR2 SYGVKD. The CDR3 sequence: CAISESGLVGNEQFF.

The chain couples TRBV4-3 to TRBJ2-5; TCRdb's D gene call, TRBD1, goes unchecked for lack of DNA. The length of the CDR3 is 16 residues. No nucleotide data were recorded. CDR1 and CDR2 (germline): LGHNA, YSLEER. The chain's CDR3 is CASSQTGGGLQETQYF.

This rearrangement joins TRBV7-2 to TRBJ1-1. CDR3 length: 14 amino acids. Only the protein sequence is given. The germline V gene has CDR1 SGHTA and CDR2 FQGNSA. The CDR3 sequence is CASSRDRLAREAFF.

This chain's CDR3 is CLLARENYGYTF. This chain joins TRBV2 and TRBJ1-2. The CDR3 spans 12 residues. No DNA accompanies this entry. Germline CDR1 is SNHLY and CDR2 is FYNNEI.

This clone is labeled medium-sized based on frequency. The chain has TRBV5-1 and TRBJ1-2; absent DNA, TCRdb's TRBD1 call cannot be checked. CDR1 and CDR2 from the germline V gene are SGHRS and YFSETQ. The CDR3 consists of 14 residues. No DNA has been recorded. CDR3 sequence reads: CASSRDRGRAGYTF.

This clone registers medium-sized by frequency. The chain is built from TRBV4-3 and TRBJ1-1. Germline lookup yields CDR1 LGHNA and CDR2 YSLEER. The CDR3 is made up of 14 amino acids. No DNA is recorded. CDR3 residues: CASSQDLVGTEAFF.